A selection of T cell receptor beta chains follows, all from one sample in a study of blood T cell repertoires in COVID-19. The table came from immunoSEQ multiplex PCR; TCRdb's copy has only in-frame clones and leaves some out. The table includes 250,000 to 400,000 clones, more than 70% detected once. Source material: peripheral blood. These receptor sequences come from a woman in her thirties with COVID-19, enrolled during active disease. Each CDR3 is given without its conserved first and last residue.

v_call cdr3_aa
TRBV28 ASSYDRATNEKLF
TRBV2 ASSLDRGTDTQY
TRBV2 ASIRDRGPPYEQY
TRBV9 ASSNRDITTDTQY
TRBV25-1 ASSRTSGNTIY
TRBV5-6 ASSLAALNEQF
TRBV27 ASSFNRGDTQY
TRBV3-1/TRBV3-2 ASSQTDRSEAF
TRBV9 ASSVSWGGETQY
TRBV28 ASTPAGQGFGYT
TRBV5-1 ASSLSRGGSEAF
TRBV28 ASSSGPTNYGYT
TRBV10-3 AISEYTGGQPQH
TRBV7-2 ASSLDLYGYT
TRBV11-1 ASSPQRLSATDTQY
TRBV12-3/TRBV12-4 ASSEDFTQY
TRBV4-3 ASSQGWASSYEQY